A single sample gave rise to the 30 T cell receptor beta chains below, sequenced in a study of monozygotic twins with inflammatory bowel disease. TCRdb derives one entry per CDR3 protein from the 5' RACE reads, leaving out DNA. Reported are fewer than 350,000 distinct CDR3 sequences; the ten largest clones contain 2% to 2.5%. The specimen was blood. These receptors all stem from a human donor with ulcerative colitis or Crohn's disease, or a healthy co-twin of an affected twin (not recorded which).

CDR3 sequence reads: CASSLSRTLNAEAFF. The V call is TRBV28, the J call TRBJ1-1. CDR1 MDHEN and CDR2 SYDVKM come from the germline V gene. The CDR3 spans 15 residues.

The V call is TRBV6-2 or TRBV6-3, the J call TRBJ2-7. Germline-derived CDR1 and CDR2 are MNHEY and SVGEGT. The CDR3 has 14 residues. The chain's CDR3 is CASSYLADNYEQYF.

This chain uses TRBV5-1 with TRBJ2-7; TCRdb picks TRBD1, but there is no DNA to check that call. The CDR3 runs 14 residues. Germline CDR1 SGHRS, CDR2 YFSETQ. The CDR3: CASSLFGGTYEQYF.

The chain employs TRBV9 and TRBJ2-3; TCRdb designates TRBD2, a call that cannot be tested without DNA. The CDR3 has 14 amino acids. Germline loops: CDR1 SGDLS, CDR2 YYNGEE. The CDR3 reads CASSATSGTDTQYF.

CDR3: CATSEPGQGIYNEQFF. This chain links TRBV24-1 with TRBJ2-1; the D call from TCRdb, TRBD1, cannot be confirmed without DNA. Germline V gives CDR1 KGHDR, CDR2 SFDVKD. The CDR3 loop spans 16 amino acids.

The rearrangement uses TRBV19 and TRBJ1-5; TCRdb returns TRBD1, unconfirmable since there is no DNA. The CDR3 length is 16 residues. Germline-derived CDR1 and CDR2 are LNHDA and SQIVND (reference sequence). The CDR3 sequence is CASSPGTGGVNQPQHF.

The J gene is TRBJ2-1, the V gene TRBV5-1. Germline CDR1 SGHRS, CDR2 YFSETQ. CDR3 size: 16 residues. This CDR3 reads CASSLGWGSSYNEQFF.

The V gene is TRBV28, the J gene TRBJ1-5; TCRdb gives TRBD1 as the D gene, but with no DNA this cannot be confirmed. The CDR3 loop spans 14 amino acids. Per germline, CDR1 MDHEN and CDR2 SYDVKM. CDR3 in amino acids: CASSETRDNQPQHF.

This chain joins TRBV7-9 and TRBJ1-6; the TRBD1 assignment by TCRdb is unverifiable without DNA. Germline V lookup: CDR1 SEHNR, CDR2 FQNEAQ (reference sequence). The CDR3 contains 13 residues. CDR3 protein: CASSSGQGKGLHF.

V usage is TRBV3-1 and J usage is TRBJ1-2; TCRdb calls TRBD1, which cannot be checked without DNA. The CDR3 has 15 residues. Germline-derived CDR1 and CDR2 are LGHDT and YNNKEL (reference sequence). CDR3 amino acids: CASSQTRPRVVMDRF.

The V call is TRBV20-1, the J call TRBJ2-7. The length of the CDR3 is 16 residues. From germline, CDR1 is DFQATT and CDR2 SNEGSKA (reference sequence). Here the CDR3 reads CSARSRAETLLWEQYF.

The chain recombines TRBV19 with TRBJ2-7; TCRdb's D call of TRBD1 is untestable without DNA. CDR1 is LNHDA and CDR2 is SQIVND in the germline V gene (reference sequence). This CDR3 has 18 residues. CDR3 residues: CASSPGTGGPGTYYEQYF.

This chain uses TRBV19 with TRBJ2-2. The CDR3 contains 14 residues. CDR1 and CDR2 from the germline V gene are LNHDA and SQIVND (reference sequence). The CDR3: CASSRGDQSGELFF.

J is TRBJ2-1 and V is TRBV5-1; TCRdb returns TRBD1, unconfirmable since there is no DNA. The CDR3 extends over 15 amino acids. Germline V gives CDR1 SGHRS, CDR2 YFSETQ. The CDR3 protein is CASSLFGTDDNEQFF.

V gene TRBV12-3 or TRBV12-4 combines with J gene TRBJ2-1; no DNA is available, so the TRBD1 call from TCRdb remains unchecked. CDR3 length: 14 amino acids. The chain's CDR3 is CASTSGPGNNEQFF.

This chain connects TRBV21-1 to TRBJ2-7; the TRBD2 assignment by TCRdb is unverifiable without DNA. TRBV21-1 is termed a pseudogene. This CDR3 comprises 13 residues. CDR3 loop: CASSKGGTYEQYF.

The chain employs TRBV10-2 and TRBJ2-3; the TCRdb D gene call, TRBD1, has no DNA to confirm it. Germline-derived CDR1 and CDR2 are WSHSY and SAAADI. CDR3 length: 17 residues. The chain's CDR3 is CASSERLGGKVTDTQYF.

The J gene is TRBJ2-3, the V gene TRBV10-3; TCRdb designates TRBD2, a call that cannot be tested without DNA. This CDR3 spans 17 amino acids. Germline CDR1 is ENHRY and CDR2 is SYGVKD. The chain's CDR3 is CAISSGASGAHTDTQYF.

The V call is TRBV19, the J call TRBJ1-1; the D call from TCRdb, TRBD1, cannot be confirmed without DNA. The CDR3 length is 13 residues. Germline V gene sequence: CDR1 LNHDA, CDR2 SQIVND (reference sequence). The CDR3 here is CASSAGEDTEAFF.

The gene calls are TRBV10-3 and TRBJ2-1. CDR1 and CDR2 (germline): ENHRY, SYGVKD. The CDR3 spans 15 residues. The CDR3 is CAISGPGGSYNEQFF.

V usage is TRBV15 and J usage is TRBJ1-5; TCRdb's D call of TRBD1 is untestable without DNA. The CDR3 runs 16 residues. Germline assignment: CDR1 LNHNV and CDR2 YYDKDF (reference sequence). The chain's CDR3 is CATSRDLRGGRQPQHF.

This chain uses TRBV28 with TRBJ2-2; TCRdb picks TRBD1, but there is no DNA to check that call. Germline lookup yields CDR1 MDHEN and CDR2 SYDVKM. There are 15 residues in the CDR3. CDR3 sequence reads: CASTPDILVSGELFF.

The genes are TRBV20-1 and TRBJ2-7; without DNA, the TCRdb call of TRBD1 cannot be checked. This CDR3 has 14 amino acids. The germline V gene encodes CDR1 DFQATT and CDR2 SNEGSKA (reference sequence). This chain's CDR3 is CSAVDQGRTYEQYF.

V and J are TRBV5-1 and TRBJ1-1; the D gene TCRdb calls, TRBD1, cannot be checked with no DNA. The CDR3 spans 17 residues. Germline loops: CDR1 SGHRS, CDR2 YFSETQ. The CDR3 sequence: CASSLWGQGDMNTEAFF.

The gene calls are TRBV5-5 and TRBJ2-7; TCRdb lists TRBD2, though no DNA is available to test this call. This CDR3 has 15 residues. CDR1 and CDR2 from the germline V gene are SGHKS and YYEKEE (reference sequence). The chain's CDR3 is CASSSRTSGRGEQYF.

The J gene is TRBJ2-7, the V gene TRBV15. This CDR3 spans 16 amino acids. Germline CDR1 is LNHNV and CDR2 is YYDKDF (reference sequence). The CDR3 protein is CATSRDRQGTFYEQYF.

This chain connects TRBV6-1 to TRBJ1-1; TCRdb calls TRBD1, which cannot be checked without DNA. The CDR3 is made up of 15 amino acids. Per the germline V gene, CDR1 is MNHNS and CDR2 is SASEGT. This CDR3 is CASSRDRPMNTEAFF.

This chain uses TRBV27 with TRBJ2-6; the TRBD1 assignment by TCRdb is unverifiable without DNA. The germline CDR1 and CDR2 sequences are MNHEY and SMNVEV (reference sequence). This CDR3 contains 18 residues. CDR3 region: CASSSLGQGSSGANVLTF.

The chain's CDR3 is CASSFQGGGSPLHF. The chain links TRBV5-1 to TRBJ1-6; TCRdb's D gene call, TRBD1, goes unchecked for lack of DNA. CDR3 length equals 14 residues. The V gene's germline CDR1 is SGHRS and CDR2 YFSETQ.

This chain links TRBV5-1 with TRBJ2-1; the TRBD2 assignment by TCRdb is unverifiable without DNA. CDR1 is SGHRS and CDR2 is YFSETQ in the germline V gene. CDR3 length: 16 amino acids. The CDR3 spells CASSSFIAGSVDEQFF.